Sequencing of this TCR beta chain was carried out in a study of cytomegalovirus exposure and HLA in healthy donors. Looking at the study overall: Assignment to the Caucasian-associated ancestry cluster applied to about 80% of the approximately 420 genotyped donors. Study-level results: Under in vitro conditions, three CMV-associated chains were confirmed as specific for CMV antigens. Roughly uniform sequencing depth across donors was assumed, possibly incorrectly. Prediction of most subjects' HLA-A and HLA-B alleles by TCR beta sequences was reportedly accurate.

Both 60 Vbeta primers and 13 Jbeta primers went into the PCR. Sequenced by immunoSEQ multiplex PCR; TCRdb stores in-frame clones only, minus some. The repertoire holds 100,000 or so clones, with around 72% as singletons. For this clone: As yet, its antigen is unknown.

This CDR3 has 15 amino acids. Germline V CDR1 and CDR2: SGDLS, YYNGEE. The chain couples TRBV9 to TRBJ2-5, with TRBD2 identical over 9 bases. The J call may not be correct, given that the DNA end is closer to TRBJ2-7. The receptor comes from a man in his thirties or forties in good health and CMV-seronegative. The specimen was PBMCs. In DNA, the CDR3 is TGTGCCAGCAGTTCGGGTAGCGGGAGTACTTACGAGCAGTACTTC. This translates into CASSSGSGSTYEQYF.